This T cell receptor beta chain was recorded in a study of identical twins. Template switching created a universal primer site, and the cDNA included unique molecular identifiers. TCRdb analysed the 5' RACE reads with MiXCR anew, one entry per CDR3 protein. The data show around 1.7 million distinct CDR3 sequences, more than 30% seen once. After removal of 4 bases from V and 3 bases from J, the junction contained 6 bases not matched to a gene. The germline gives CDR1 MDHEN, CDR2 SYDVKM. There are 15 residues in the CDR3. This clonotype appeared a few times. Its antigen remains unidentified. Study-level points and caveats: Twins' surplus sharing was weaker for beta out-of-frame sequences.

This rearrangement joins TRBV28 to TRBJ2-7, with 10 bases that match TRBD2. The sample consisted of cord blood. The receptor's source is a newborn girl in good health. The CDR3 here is CASSSTSGRDYEQYF. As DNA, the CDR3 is TGTGCCAGCAGTTCGACTAGCGGGCGAGACTACGAGCAGTACTTC.